These 3 T cell receptor beta chains were sequenced from one sample in a study of blood T cell repertoires in COVID-19. The assay was immunoSEQ multiplex PCR, and TCRdb's table has in-frame clones only and misses some. This table has 250,000 or so clones, 88% appearing once. The sequenced material came from PBMCs or T cells enriched from blood (not recorded which). These receptors came from a woman in her thirties or forties who had been exposed to COVID-19.

V gene TRBV5-5 combines with J gene TRBJ2-3; 10 nucleotides agree with TRBD2. The CDR3 consists of 18 residues. Germline trimming cut 1 base from V and 0 bases from J; bases unmatched to any gene: 8. Germline CDR1 and CDR2: SGHKS and YYEKEE (reference sequence). In nucleotides, the CDR3 is TGTGCCAGCAGCTTGACCCAGCGGGGGGGCCCGAGCACAGATACGCAGTATTTT. Translating it yields CASSLTQRGGPSTDTQYF.

Of note for this clone: Different DNA sequences within this sample yield the same CDR3. The V and J genes are TRBV12-3 or TRBV12-4 and TRBJ1-2, with 7 bases identical to TRBD1. The CDR3 totals 13 residues. V lost 2 bases to trimming and J lost 3 bases; unmatched junction nucleotides: 0. The CDR3 nucleotides read TGTGCCAGCAGTTTACAGGGGGACTATGGCTACACCTTC. As protein: CASSLQGDYGYTF.

The chain is built from TRBV5-4 and TRBJ1-3; the match to TRBD1 covers 7 bases. The CDR3 totals 16 residues. Germline CDR1 is SGHNT and CDR2 is YYREEE (reference sequence). V lost 4 bases to trimming and J lost 3 bases; unmatched junction nucleotides: 10. The CDR3 is CASSPTAGTVGNTIYF. DNA of the CDR3: TGTGCCAGCAGCCCTACCGCCGGGACAGTTGGAAACACCATATATTTT.